This T cell receptor (beta chain) came from a study of regulatory T cells in long-lasting Graves disease. This clonotype came up many times. Its specificity is not known. Relying on iRepertoire HTBI primers and Arm-PCR of CDR3 regions, the team built TCR beta libraries. TCRdb re-analysed the multiplex PCR reads in MiXCR, keeping a single row per CDR3 protein. The table has roughly 500,000 distinct CDR3 sequences, roughly a fifth seen once; the top ten hold more than 6%. Germline lookup yields CDR1 MNHNS and CDR2 SASEGT. CDR3 length equals 12 residues. Trimming cost V 8 bases and J 4 bases; bases outside gene matches: 3. Time point indicated: persistent/refractory GD, antithyroid drugs over 5 years with positive TRAb. Making the TCR library involved RNA that had been extracted from PBMCs. The EDTA tubes were filled with around 8.1 milliliters of drawn peripheral blood. Study conclusions and caveats: Persistent cases favored TRBV28, TRBJ1-2 and TRBJ2-5. Persistent Graves' patients showed reduced TCR diversity versus newly diagnosed patients.

The source was peripheral blood mononuclear cells (PBMCs), collected when the disease was refractory, from a patient treated with antithyroid drugs. This receptor was identified in a female donor with Graves disease. The chain links TRBV6-1 to TRBJ1-2; 8 bases are a match to TRBD1. The CDR3 DNA is TGTGCCAGCGGACAGGGCTTCTATGGCTACACCTTC. It yields the protein CASGQGFYGYTF.